These 24 T cell receptor beta chains originate from one sample sequenced in a study of cytomegalovirus exposure and HLA in healthy donors. Primers for the PCR totalled 60 Vbeta and 13 Jbeta. Method: immunoSEQ multiplex PCR; TCRdb's copy keeps in-frame clones and lacks some. The data contain approximately 160,000 clones, approximately 80% of them singletons. Sequenced sample: PBMCs. The receptors here all came from a woman aged 25 to 39 in good health and CMV-seronegative.

This clone came up a few times. The rearrangement uses TRBV28 and TRBJ1-4, with 8 bases fitting TRBD1. Trimming cost V 2 bases and J 5 bases; bases outside gene matches: 10. Germline CDR1 is MDHEN and CDR2 is SYDVKM. The CDR3 contains 17 residues. The CDR3 loop is CASSLRTTGGWNEKLFF. DNA for the CDR3: TGTGCCAGCAGTTTACGAACAACAGGGGGATGGAATGAAAAACTGTTTTTT.

This rearrangement joins TRBV11-3 to TRBJ1-1; D call uncertain. The V and J ends lost 2 bases and 3 bases respectively, with 7 bases between them. This CDR3 spans 13 amino acids. Per the germline V gene, CDR1 is SGHNT and CDR2 is YENEEA. The CDR3 nucleotides read TGTGCCAGCAGCTTATGGGGAGACACTGAAGCTTTCTTT. Protein: CASSLWGDTEAFF.

This chain connects TRBV5-1 to TRBJ1-2; D may be TRBD1 (6 bases). V was clipped by 4 bases and J by 1 base, with 11 bases between them. The CDR3 runs 14 residues. CDR1 and CDR2 from the germline V gene are SGHRS and YFSETQ. CDR3 residues: CASSMTGVNYGYTF. The CDR3 DNA is TGCGCCAGCAGCATGACAGGTGTTAACTATGGCTACACCTTC. Looking up the rest from reference TRBV5-1 and TRBJ1-2 gives the full variable domain: KAGVTQTPRYLIKTRGQQVTLSCSPISGHRSVSWYQQTPGQGLQFLFEYFSETQRNKGNFPGRFSGRQFSNSRSEMNVSTLELGDSALYLCASSMTGVNYGYTFGSGTRLTVV.

The chain has TRBV2 and TRBJ2-5, with 7 bases identical to TRBD1. The germline V gene encodes CDR1 SNHLY and CDR2 FYNNEI. The junction had 11 bases not matched to a gene; V was cut back by 3 bases and J by 13 bases. The CDR3 is made up of 13 amino acids. The CDR3 nucleotides read TGTGCCAGCAGTGATCGCTCTCCGACAGGGCGGTACTTC. This sequence encodes CASSDRSPTGRYF.

This clone was found a few times. This rearrangement joins TRBV7-2 to TRBJ2-7; TRBD2 matches at 9 bases. Looked up from germline, CDR1 is SGHTA and CDR2 is FQGNSA. Losses at the gene ends were 5 bases for V and 7 bases for J; bases not matched to a gene: 6. The CDR3 contains 13 residues. The CDR3 coding sequence is TGTGCCAGCAGCATGGTAGCGGGAGATGAGCAGTACTTC. Amino acid sequence: CASSMVAGDEQYF.

This clone was recorded a few times. The chain is built from TRBV5-1 and TRBJ2-7; TRBD2 agrees at 10 bases. The V segment lost 0 bases and the J segment 7 bases; nucleotides outside the gene matches: 10. The germline CDR1 and CDR2 sequences are SGHRS and YFSETQ. The CDR3 has 16 residues. The CDR3 loop reads CASSLVLAGVSGEQYF. The CDR3 nucleotides read TGCGCCAGCAGCTTGGTTCTAGCGGGGGTCTCGGGGGAGCAGTACTTC.

The chain employs TRBV10-3 and TRBJ2-1; perhaps TRBD2 as D (6 bases). The germline V gene has CDR1 ENHRY and CDR2 SYGVKD. The CDR3 extends over 13 amino acids. The V end was cut by 10 bases, the J end by 10 bases, with 20 bases between. The CDR3: CATQAPGGGEQFF. In DNA form, the CDR3 reads TGTGCCACCCAAGCCCCCGGGGGTGGGGAGCAGTTCTTC.

The chain uses TRBV4-2 and TRBJ2-7; TRBD2 might be the D (5 bases). Trimming shortened V by 1 base and J by 0 bases, and 19 bases separated the two germline ends. The CDR3 totals 18 residues. CDR1 and CDR2 from the germline V gene are LGHNA and YNFKEQ. The CDR3 loop is CASSQVTLARGNSYEQYF. CDR3 nucleotides: TGTGCCAGCAGCCAAGTCACTTTGGCGAGAGGGAACTCCTACGAGCAGTACTTC.

The V and J genes are TRBV4-1 and TRBJ2-1; TRBD2 aligns across 8 bases. The V and J ends lost 2 bases and 0 bases, in that order; junction bases with no gene match: 12. CDR1 is MGHRA, CDR2 YSYEKL, per germline. The CDR3 covers 19 residues. CDR3 in amino acids: CASSQSLLAGTYSYNEQFF. In nucleotides, the CDR3 is TGCGCCAGCAGCCAATCACTTTTAGCGGGGACATACTCCTACAATGAGCAGTTCTTC.

The chain employs TRBV4-2 and TRBJ2-5; 11 bases fit TRBD2. The germline V gene encodes CDR1 LGHNA and CDR2 YNFKEQ. The CDR3 covers 19 residues. After removal of 5 bases from V and 1 base from J, the junction contained 15 bases not matched to a gene. The CDR3: CASSKSTSGGSLPQETQYF. Written as DNA, the CDR3 is TGTGCCAGCAGCAAGTCCACTAGCGGGGGATCCTTGCCCCAAGAGACCCAGTACTTC.

Written as DNA, the CDR3 is TGTGCCAGCAGCCAAGGGTTAGTAGTGTCGCCTAGAGATACGCAGTATTTT. Protein product: CASSQGLVVSPRDTQYF. The rearrangement links TRBV4-2 to TRBJ2-3; D remains ambiguous. The CDR3 consists of 17 residues. Germline CDR1 and CDR2: LGHNA and YNFKEQ. The V end was cut by 1 base, the J end by 5 bases, with 19 bases between.

The CDR3 DNA reads TGTGCCTGGAGGAGCCGGGAGGGCTACACTGGGGCCAACGTCCTGACTTTC. Its translation: CAWRSREGYTGANVLTF. The rearrangement joins TRBV30 to TRBJ2-6; 8 bases fit TRBD2. The CDR3 runs to 17 residues. Losses at the gene ends were 3 bases for V and 2 bases for J; bases not matched to a gene: 9. Germline CDR1 and CDR2: GTSNPN and SVGIG (reference sequence).

Only a few counts were recorded for this clone. The rearrangement links TRBV7-9 to TRBJ2-7; TRBD2 matches 8 bases. V lost 0 bases to trimming and J lost 2 bases; unmatched junction nucleotides: 0. There are 14 residues in the CDR3. CDR1 is SEHNR and CDR2 is FQNEAQ in the germline V gene (reference sequence). The CDR3 here is CASSLATSAYEQYF. In DNA, the CDR3 is TGTGCCAGCAGCTTAGCGACTAGCGCCTACGAGCAGTACTTC.

The gene calls are TRBV18 and TRBJ2-3, with D perhaps matching TRBD2 (6 bases). Per germline, CDR1 KGHSH and CDR2 LQKENI. V dropped 6 bases and J dropped 4 bases, with 11 bases sitting between them. There are 13 residues in the CDR3. In DNA form, the CDR3 reads TGTGCCAGCTCTACGGGACTCTCAGATACGCAGTATTTT. Its protein is CASSTGLSDTQYF.

This chain joins TRBV19 and TRBJ2-1; 7 bases align to TRBD2. The germline V gene encodes CDR1 LNHDA and CDR2 SQIVND (reference sequence). This CDR3 spans 15 amino acids. V trimming: 3 bases; J trimming: 0 bases; junction bases outside the gene matches: 2. The CDR3 loop reads CASSMGGSSYNEQFF. DNA for the CDR3: TGTGCCAGTAGTATGGGCGGGAGCTCCTACAATGAGCAGTTCTTC.

The chain combines TRBV29-1 with TRBJ1-5, with D perhaps matching TRBD1 (5 bases). Between the trimmed V and J ends, which lost 3 bases and 7 bases, there was a span of 13 bases. This CDR3 spans 13 amino acids. CDR1 and CDR2 from the germline V gene are SQVTM and ANQGSEA. The CDR3 region is CSVEEGVGQPQHF. The DNA for the CDR3 is TGCAGCGTTGAGGAAGGGGTGGGACAGCCCCAGCATTTT. Variable domain in full (rest from reference TRBV29-1 and TRBJ1-5): SAVISQKPSRDICQRGTSLTIQCQVDSQVTMMFWYRQQPGQSLTLIATANQGSEATYESGFVIDKFPISRPNLTFSTLTVSNMSPEDSSIYLCSVEEGVGQPQHFGDGTRLSIL.

The CDR3: CARLAKDRERETQYF. The CDR3 bases are TGTGCCAGATTGGCCAAAGACAGGGAGAGGGAGACCCAGTACTTC. The chain couples TRBV6-5 to TRBJ2-5; TRBD1 agrees at 7 bases. Germline V gives CDR1 MNHEY, CDR2 SVGAGI. This CDR3 contains 15 residues. Trimming removed 9 bases from V and 5 bases from J; junction bases left unmatched: 15.

This clone showed up just a few times. The V call is TRBV5-1, the J call TRBJ1-1; tentative D call: TRBD1 (6 bases). Per germline, CDR1 SGHRS and CDR2 YFSETQ. Deletions cut 0 bases from V and 4 bases from J, with 10 bases between. The CDR3 loop spans 14 amino acids. In DNA, the CDR3 is TGCGCCAGCAGCTTGGGTGGACAGTCCACTGAAGCTTTCTTT. The encoded protein is CASSLGGQSTEAFF.

The chain is built from TRBV29-1 and TRBJ2-6; the match to TRBD1 covers 8 bases. Per the germline V gene, CDR1 is SQVTM and CDR2 is ANQGSEA. CDR3 length equals 15 residues. V shed 5 bases, J shed 4 bases, and the junction held 7 bases outside the gene matches. The CDR3 DNA reads TGCAGCGTTCTCAGACAGGGGAGAGGGGCCAACGTCCTGACTTTC. This encodes CSVLRQGRGANVLTF. The whole variable domain, filled in from reference TRBV29-1 and TRBJ2-6, reads SAVISQKPSRDICQRGTSLTIQCQVDSQVTMMFWYRQQPGQSLTLIATANQGSEATYESGFVIDKFPISRPNLTFSTLTVSNMSPEDSSIYLCSVLRQGRGANVLTFGAGSRLTVL.

V gene TRBV7-2 combines with J gene TRBJ1-1; D call uncertain. Germline-derived CDR1 and CDR2 are SGHTA and FQGNSA. The ends were cut back, 0 bases at V and 6 bases at J, with 5 bases in the middle. CDR3 length: 12 residues. The CDR3 DNA is TGTGCCAGCAGCTTAGCCCGCGCTGAAGCTTTCTTT. This translates into CASSLARAEAFF.

The rearrangement links TRBV7-9 to TRBJ1-2, with 7 bases matching TRBD1. Germline V gives CDR1 SEHNR, CDR2 FQNEAQ (reference sequence). CDR3 size: 15 residues. Unmatched junction bases numbered 6, after V lost 0 bases and J lost 5 bases. The CDR3 DNA sequence: TGTGCCAGCAGCTTAGCGACGGGGACAGCTTATGGCTACACCTTC. Protein sequence: CASSLATGTAYGYTF.

This sequence joins TRBV5-1 and TRBJ2-6, with D unresolved. Trimming removed 6 bases from V and 3 bases from J, with 10 bases in between. The CDR3 contains 14 residues. The germline CDR1 and CDR2 sequences are SGHRS and YFSETQ. In DNA, the CDR3 is TGCGCCAGCAATCCCCCAGGTGGGGCCAACGTCCTGACTTTC. Its translation is CASNPPGGANVLTF.

V gene TRBV7-8 combines with J gene TRBJ1-1, with no clear D. V was cut by 0 bases and J by 0 bases, with 8 bases left in between. This CDR3 has 15 amino acids. CDR1 is SGHVS, CDR2 FQNEAQ, per germline. Here the CDR3 reads CASSLALGLNTEAFF. The CDR3 region has the DNA TGTGCCAGCAGCTTAGCGCTCGGGTTGAACACTGAAGCTTTCTTT.

The chain links TRBV5-1 to TRBJ1-2; D might be TRBD1 (6 bases). Trimming stripped 6 bases from V and 8 bases from J, with 20 bases between. Germline-derived CDR1 and CDR2 are SGHRS and YFSETQ. The CDR3 length is 14 residues. The CDR3 spells CASTPGTRGGGYTF. DNA for the CDR3: TGCGCCAGCACCCCAGGAACCAGAGGGGGAGGCTACACCTTC.